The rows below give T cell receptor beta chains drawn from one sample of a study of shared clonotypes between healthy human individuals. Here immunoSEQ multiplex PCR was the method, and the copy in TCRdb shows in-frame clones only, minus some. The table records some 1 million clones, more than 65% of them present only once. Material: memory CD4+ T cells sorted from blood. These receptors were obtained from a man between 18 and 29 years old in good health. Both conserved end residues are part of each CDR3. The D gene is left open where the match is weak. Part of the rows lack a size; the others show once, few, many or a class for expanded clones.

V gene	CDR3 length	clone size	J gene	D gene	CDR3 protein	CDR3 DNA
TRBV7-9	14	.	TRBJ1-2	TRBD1	CASIPGGASIGYTF	TGTGCCAGCATCCCAGGGGGGGCTAGTATTGGCTACACCTTC
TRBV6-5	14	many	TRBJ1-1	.	CASSSQGGGTEAFF	TGTGCCAGCAGTTCGCAGGGCGGTGGAACTGAAGCTTTCTTT
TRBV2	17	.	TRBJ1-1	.	CASSEALLRDKNTEAFF	TGTGCCAGCAGTGAAGCGCTTCTGAGGGACAAGAACACTGAAGCTTTCTTT
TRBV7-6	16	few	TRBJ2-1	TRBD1	CASSLSGTGKTNEQFF	TGTGCCAGCAGCTTATCCGGGACAGGGAAGACGAATGAGCAGTTCTTC
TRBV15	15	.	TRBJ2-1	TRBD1	CATSRDRAPDNEQFF	TGTGCCACCAGCCGGGACAGAGCCCCCGACAATGAGCAGTTCTTC
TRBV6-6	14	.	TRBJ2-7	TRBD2	CASSGLAGRYEQYF	TGTGCCAGCAGCGGACTAGCGGGTCGCTACGAGCAGTACTTC
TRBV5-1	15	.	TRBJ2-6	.	CASSFSSSGANVLTF	TGCGCCAGCAGCTTCTCTAGCTCTGGGGCCAACGTCCTGACTTTC
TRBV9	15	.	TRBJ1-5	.	CASSVDGGGNQPQHF	TGTGCCAGCAGCGTAGACGGGGGTGGCAATCAGCCCCAGCATTTT
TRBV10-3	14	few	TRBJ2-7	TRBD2	CAIRGAGDPYEQYF	TGTGCCATCAGAGGGGCGGGAGACCCCTACGAGCAGTACTTC
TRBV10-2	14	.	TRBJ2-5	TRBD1	CASSESGQQETQYF	TGCGCCAGCAGTGAGTCGGGACAGCAAGAGACCCAGTACTTC
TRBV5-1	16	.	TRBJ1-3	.	CASSPGASSSGNTIYF	TGCGCCAGCAGCCCAGGGGCCTCGAGCTCTGGAAACACCATATATTTT
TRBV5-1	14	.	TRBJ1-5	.	CASSLNGGSQPQHF	TGCGCCAGCAGCTTGAATGGGGGTTCTCAGCCCCAGCATTTT
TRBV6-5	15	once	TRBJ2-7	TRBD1	CASSYSRQGTYEQYF	TGTGCCAGCAGTTACTCGAGACAGGGGACCTACGAGCAGTACTTC
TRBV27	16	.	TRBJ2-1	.	CASSFPPPRGFGEQFF	TGTGCCAGCAGTTTTCCCCCGCCCCGGGGTTTCGGTGAGCAGTTCTTC
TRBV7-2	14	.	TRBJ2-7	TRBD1	CASSPDRGGYEQYF	TGTGCCAGCAGCCCAGACAGGGGTGGCTACGAGCAGTACTTC
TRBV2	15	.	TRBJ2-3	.	CASSESRGSTDTQYF	TGTGCCAGCAGCGAATCTCGCGGGAGCACAGATACGCAGTATTTT
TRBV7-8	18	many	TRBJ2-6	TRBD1	CASSLQPAGGAGANVLTF	TGTGCCAGCAGCTTACAGCCCGCAGGGGGTGCTGGGGCCAACGTCCTGACTTTC
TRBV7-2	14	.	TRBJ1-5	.	CASSQEGPNQPQHF	TGTGCCAGCAGCCAAGAGGGGCCCAATCAGCCCCAGCATTTT
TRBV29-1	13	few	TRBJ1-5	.	CSVRGQGEGPQHF	TGCAGCGTTAGGGGCCAGGGTGAGGGGCCCCAGCATTTT
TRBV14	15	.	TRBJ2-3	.	CASSLLGTSTDTQYF	TGTGCCAGCAGCCTTCTCGGGACTAGCACAGATACGCAGTATTTT
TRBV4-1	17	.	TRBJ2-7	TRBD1	CASSQEKGSGQGYEQYF	TGCGCCAGCAGCCAAGAGAAGGGTTCAGGACAGGGGTACGAGCAGTACTTC
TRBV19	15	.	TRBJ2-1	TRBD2	CASSIQGGRANEQFF	TGTGCCAGTAGTATACAGGGCGGGAGGGCCAATGAGCAGTTCTTC
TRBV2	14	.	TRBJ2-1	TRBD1	CASGRDRSYNEQFF	TGTGCCAGCGGCCGGGACAGGTCCTACAATGAGCAGTTCTTC
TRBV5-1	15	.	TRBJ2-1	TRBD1	CASSQTGGRGYEQFF	TGCGCCAGCAGCCAGACAGGGGGGCGAGGGTATGAGCAGTTCTTC
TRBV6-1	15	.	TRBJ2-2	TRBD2	CASSDSGSLTGELFF	TGTGCCAGCTCCGATAGCGGGAGCCTCACCGGGGAGCTGTTTTTT
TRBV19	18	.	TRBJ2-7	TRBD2	CASSAGLAGGRLGYEQYF	TGTGCCAGTAGTGCAGGACTAGCGGGAGGCAGACTGGGCTACGAGCAGTACTTC
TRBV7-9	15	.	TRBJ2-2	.	CASSLRAGGTGELFF	TGTGCCAGCAGCTTACGGGCAGGAGGGACCGGGGAGCTGTTTTTT
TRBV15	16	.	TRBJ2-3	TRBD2	CATSRDAGGGTDTQYF	TGTGCCACCAGCAGAGATGCTGGCGGGGGGACAGATACGCAGTATTTT
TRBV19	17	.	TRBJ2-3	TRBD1	CASSSPGGSGMIDTQYF	TGTGCCAGTAGTTCCCCAGGGGGCAGTGGGATGATAGATACGCAGTATTTT
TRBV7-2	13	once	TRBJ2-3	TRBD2	CASRLAGGPAQYF	TGTGCCAGCCGACTAGCGGGAGGGCCGGCGCAGTATTTT
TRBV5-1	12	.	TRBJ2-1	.	CASSLLVDEQFF	TGCGCCAGCAGCTTGTTGGTAGATGAGCAGTTCTTC
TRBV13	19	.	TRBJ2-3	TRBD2	CASSSDSLAGGSSTDTQYF	TGTGCCAGCAGCTCCGACTCCCTAGCGGGGGGGAGTAGCACAGATACGCAGTATTTT
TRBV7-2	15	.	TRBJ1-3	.	CASSSGLRIGNTIYF	TGTGCCAGCAGCTCCGGACTGAGAATTGGAAACACCATATATTTT
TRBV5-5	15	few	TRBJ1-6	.	CASSPVGSYNSPLHF	TGTGCCAGCAGCCCCGTCGGCTCCTATAATTCACCCCTCCACTTT